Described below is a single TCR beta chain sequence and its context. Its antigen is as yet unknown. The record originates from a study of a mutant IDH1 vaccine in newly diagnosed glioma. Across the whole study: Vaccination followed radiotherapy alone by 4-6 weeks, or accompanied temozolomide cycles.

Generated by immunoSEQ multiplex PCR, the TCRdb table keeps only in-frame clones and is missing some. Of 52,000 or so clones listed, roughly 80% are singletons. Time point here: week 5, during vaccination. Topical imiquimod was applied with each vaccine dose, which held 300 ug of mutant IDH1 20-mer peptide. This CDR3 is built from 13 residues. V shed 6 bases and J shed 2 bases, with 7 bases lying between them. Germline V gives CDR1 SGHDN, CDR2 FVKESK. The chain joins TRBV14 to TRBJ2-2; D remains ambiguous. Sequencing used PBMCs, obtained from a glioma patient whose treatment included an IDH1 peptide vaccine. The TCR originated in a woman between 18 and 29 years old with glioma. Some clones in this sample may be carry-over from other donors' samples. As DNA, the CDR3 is TGTGCCAGCAGACCCATCAACACCGGGGAGCTGTTTTTT. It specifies CASRPINTGELFF. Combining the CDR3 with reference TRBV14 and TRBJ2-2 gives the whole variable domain EAGVTQFPSHSVIEKGQTVTLRCDPISGHDNLYWYRRVMGKEIKFLLHFVKESKQDESGMPNNRFLAERTGGTYSTLKVQPAELEDSGVYFCASRPINTGELFFGEGSRLTVL.